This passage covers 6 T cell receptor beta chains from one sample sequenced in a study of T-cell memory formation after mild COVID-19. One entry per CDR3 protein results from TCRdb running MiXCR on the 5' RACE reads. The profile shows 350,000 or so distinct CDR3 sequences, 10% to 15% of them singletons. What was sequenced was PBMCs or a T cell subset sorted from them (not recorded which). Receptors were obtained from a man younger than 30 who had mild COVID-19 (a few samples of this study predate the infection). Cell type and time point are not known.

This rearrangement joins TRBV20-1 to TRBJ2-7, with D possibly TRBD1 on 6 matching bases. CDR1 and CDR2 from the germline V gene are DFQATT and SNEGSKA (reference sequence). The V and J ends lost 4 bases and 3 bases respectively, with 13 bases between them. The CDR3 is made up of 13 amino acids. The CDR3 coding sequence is TGCAGTGCTAAACAGGGTTTCGACTACGAGCAGTACTTC. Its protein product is CSAKQGFDYEQYF.

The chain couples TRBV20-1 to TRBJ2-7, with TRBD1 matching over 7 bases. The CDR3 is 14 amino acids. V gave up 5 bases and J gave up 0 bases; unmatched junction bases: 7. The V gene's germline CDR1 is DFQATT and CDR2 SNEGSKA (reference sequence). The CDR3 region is CSAPTGYNSYEQYV. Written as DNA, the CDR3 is TGCAGTGCTCCGACAGGGTATAACTCCTACGAGCAGTACGTC.

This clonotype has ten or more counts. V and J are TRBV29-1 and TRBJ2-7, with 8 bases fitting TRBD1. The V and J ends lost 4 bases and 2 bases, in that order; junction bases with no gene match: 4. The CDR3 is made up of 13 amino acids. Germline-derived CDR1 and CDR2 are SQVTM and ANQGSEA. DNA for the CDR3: TGCAGCGTTGCCATACAGGGGGCCTACGAGCAGTACTTC. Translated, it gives CSVAIQGAYEQYF.

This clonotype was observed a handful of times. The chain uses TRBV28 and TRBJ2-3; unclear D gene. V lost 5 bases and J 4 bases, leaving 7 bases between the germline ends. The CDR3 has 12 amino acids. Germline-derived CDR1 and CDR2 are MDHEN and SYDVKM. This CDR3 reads CASSRFSDTQYF. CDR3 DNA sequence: TGTGCCAGCAGTCGGTTTTCAGATACGCAGTATTTT.

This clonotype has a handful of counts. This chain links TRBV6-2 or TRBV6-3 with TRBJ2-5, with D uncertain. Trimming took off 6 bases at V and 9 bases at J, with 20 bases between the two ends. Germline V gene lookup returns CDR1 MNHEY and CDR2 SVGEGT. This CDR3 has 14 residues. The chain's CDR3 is CASSSRASELAQYF. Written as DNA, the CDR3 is TGTGCCAGCAGCTCCCGGGCCTCCGAATTGGCCCAGTACTTC.

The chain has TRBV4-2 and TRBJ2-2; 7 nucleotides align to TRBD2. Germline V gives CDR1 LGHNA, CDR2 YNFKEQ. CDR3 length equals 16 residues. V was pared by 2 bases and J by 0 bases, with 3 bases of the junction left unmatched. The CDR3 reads CASSQLAGTNTGELFF. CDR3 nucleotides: TGTGCCAGCAGCCAATTAGCGGGTACGAACACCGGGGAGCTGTTTTTT.